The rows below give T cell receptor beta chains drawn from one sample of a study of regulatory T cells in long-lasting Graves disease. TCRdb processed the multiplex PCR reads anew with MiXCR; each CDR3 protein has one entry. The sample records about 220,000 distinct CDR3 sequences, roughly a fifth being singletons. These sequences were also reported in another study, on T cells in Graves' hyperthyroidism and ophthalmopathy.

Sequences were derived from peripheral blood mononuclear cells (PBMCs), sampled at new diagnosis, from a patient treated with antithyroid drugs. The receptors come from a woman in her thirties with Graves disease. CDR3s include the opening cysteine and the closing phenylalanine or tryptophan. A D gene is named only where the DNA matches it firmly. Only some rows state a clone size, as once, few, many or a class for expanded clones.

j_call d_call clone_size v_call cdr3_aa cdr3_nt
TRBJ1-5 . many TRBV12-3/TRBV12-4 CASSKGIHGYSNQPQHF TGTGCCAGCAGTAAAGGGATTCACGGATATAGCAATCAGCCCCAGCATTTT
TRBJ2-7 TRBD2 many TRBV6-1 CASKGAGRPYEQYF TGTGCCAGCAAGGGAGCGGGAAGACCCTACGAGCAGTACTTC
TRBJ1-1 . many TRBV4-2 CASSQDQGEVEAFF TGTGCCAGCAGCCAAGATCAAGGGGAGGTTGAAGCTTTCTTT
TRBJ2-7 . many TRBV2 CASSDRRSSYEQYF TGTGCCAGCAGTGACAGGCGAAGCTCCTACGAGCAGTACTTC
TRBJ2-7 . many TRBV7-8 CASNANRISSYEQYF TGTGCCAGCAACGCTAACAGGATTAGCTCCTACGAGCAGTACTTC
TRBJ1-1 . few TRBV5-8 CASSAQQAFF TGTGCCAGCAGCGCCCAGCAAGCTTTCTTT
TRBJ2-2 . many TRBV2 CASIAGRTGELFF TGTGCCAGCATTGCAGGGCGGACCGGGGAGCTGTTTTTT
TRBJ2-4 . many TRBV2 CASSAALLAKNIQYF TGTGCCAGCAGTGCGGCACTTTTAGCCAAAAACATTCAGTACTTC
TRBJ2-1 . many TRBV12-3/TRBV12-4 CASGRGGLTYNEQFF TGTGCCAGCGGGCGAGGGGGACTAACCTACAATGAGCAGTTCTTC
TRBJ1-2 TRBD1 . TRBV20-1 CSAREFRTGGAGYGYTF TGCAGTGCTAGAGAGTTCAGGACAGGGGGCGCGGGCTATGGCTACACCTTC
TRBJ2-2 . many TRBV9 CASSAAGGAANTGELFF TGTGCCAGCAGCGCGGCAGGGGGGGCAGCTAACACCGGGGAGCTGTTTTTT
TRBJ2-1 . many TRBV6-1 CASEVFPRDNEQFF TGTGCCAGCGAGGTTTTCCCACGTGACAATGAGCAGTTCTTC
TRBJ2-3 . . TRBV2 CASSTLAEGGDTQYF TGTGCCAGCAGTACCCTAGCGGAGGGGGGCGATACGCAGTATTTT
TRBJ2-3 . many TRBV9 CASSTFVGLSTDTQYF TGTGCCAGCAGCACCTTCGTTGGACTAAGCACAGATACGCAGTATTTT
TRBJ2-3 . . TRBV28 CASSAEGADTQYF TGTGCCAGCAGTGCCGAGGGGGCAGATACGCAGTATTTT
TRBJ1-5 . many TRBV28 CASRRTGNQPQHF TGTGCCAGCAGACGAACAGGGAATCAGCCCCAGCATTTT
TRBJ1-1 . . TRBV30 CAWRGRGNTEAFF TGTGCCTGGAGGGGTCGAGGTAACACTGAAGCTTTCTTT
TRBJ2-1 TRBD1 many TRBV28 CASSPRQGAGDNEQFF TGTGCCAGCAGTCCCCGACAGGGGGCGGGGGACAATGAGCAGTTCTTC
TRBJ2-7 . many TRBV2 CASRITSSEQYF TGTGCCAGCAGGATCACTAGCAGCGAGCAGTACTTC
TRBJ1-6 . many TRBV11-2 CAARRTNSYNSPLHF TGTGCAGCTCGCAGAACCAACTCCTATAATTCACCCCTCCACTTT
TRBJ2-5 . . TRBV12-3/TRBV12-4 CASSSPVGGMETQYF TGTGCCAGCAGTTCCCCCGTCGGGGGAATGGAGACCCAGTACTTC
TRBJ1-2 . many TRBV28 CASSLFTAGGNSYGYTF TGTGCCAGCAGTTTATTTACGGCGGGGGGTAACAGCTATGGCTACACCTTC
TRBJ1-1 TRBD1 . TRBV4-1 CASSQYPAPGDRIPEAFF TGCGCCAGCAGCCAATACCCGGCCCCAGGGGACAGGATACCTGAAGCTTTCTTT
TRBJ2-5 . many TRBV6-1 CASSPEAQETQYF TGTGCCAGCAGCCCGGAGGCTCAAGAGACCCAGTACTTC
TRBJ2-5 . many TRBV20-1 CSAREDSKETQYF TGCAGTGCTAGAGAGGATAGCAAAGAGACCCAGTACTTC
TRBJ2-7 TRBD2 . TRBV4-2 CASSQGTGGLYEQYF TGTGCCAGCAGCCAAGGTACGGGAGGGCTCTACGAGCAGTACTTC
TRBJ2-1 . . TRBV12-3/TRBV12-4 CASSPGARNNEQFF TGTGCCAGCAGTCCCGGAGCACGGAACAATGAGCAGTTCTTC
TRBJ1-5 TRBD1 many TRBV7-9 CASSLAVGQGAQPQHF TGTGCCAGCAGCTTAGCGGTGGGACAGGGGGCACAGCCCCAGCATTTT
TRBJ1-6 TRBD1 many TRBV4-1 CASSQVDRDSPLHF TGTGCCAGCAGCCAAGTTGACAGGGATTCACCCCTCCACTTT
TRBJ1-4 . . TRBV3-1 CASSPAALASEKLFF TGTGCCAGCAGCCCCGCGGCTTTGGCCTCAGAAAAACTGTTTTTT
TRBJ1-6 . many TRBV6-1 CASSEKFSSYNSPLHF TGTGCCAGCAGTGAGAAGTTCAGCTCCTATAATTCACCCCTCCACTTT
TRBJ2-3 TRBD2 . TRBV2 CASSYPTSGATDTQYF TGTGCCAGCAGTTATCCGACTAGCGGGGCCACAGATACGCAGTATTTT
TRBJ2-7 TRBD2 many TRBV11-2 CASSLELAGIEQYF TGTGCCAGCAGCTTAGAACTAGCGGGTATCGAGCAGTACTTC
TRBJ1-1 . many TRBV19 CASSPQGRDFVTEAFF TGTGCCAGTAGTCCCCAGGGAAGGGACTTTGTGACTGAAGCTTTCTTT
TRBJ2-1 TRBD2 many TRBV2 CASRRLAGGSSNEQFF TGTGCCAGCAGAAGACTAGCGGGAGGGTCTAGCAATGAGCAGTTCTTC
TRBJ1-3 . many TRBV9 CASSAAGGLLSGNTIYF TGTGCCAGCAGCGCTGCCGGAGGACTCCTCTCTGGAAACACCATATATTTT
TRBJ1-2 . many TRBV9 CASSAGLYGYTF TGTGCCAGCAGTGCGGGGCTCTATGGCTACACCTTC
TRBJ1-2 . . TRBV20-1 CSARDSERALGGYTF TGCAGTGCTAGAGACTCCGAGAGGGCCCTAGGGGGCTACACCTTC
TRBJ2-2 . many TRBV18 CASSPLWDFTGELFF TGTGCCAGCTCACCCCTCTGGGACTTCACCGGGGAGCTGTTTTTT
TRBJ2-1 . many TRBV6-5 CASSYSKNEQFF TGTGCCAGCAGTTACTCGAAAAATGAGCAGTTCTTC
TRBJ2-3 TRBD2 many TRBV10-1 CASSAQGLPTDTQYF TGCGCCAGCAGTGCGCAGGGACTACCCACAGATACGCAGTATTTT
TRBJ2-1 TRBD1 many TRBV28 CASSGRDRSYNEQFF TGTGCCAGCAGTGGAAGGGACAGGAGCTACAATGAGCAGTTCTTC
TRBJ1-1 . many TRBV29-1 CSVWREVTEAFF TGCAGCGTTTGGCGGGAGGTCACTGAAGCTTTCTTT
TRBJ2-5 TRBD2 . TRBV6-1 CASTTAGGGQETQYF TGTGCCAGCACCACGGCGGGAGGGGGCCAAGAGACCCAGTACTTC
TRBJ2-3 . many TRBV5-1 CASSGASTDTQYF TGCGCCAGCAGCGGGGCTAGCACAGATACGCAGTATTTT
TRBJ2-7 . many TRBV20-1 CSAFNPGLRAYEQYF TGCAGTGCTTTCAATCCGGGACTCCGAGCCTACGAGCAGTACTTC
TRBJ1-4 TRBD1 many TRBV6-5 CASSSQTGKLFF TGTGCCAGCAGTTCCCAGACAGGGAAACTGTTTTTT
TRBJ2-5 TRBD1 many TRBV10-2 CASTGQGLSETQYF TGCGCCAGCACCGGACAGGGTCTTTCAGAGACCCAGTACTTC
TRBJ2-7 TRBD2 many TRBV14 CASSVRAGTSGRGGTYEQYF TGTGCCAGCAGCGTCCGAGCCGGGACTAGCGGGAGAGGTGGGACCTACGAGCAGTACTTC